This T cell receptor (beta chain) was profiled in a study of T-cell memory formation after mild COVID-19. Study summary: Largely donor-specific TCR clusters were found.

TCRdb re-called the 5' RACE reads through MiXCR, storing one row per CDR3 protein. In the table there are hundreds of thousands of distinct CDR3 sequences, roughly a fifth of which are singletons. With V trimmed by 5 bases and J by 4 bases, 6 bases remained unmatched. There are 14 residues in the CDR3. Study observations and caveats: CD4+ bias marked clones expanding day 15 to 37, unlike balanced contracting clones.

This clonotype has just one count. Its antigen remains unidentified. Sequencing input: PBMCs or a T cell subset sorted from them (not recorded which). This rearrangement joins TRBV12-3 or TRBV12-4 to TRBJ1-2; TRBD1 matches 8 bases. This receptor was taken from a man aged 18 to 29 who had mild COVID-19 (a few samples of this study predate the infection). Cell type and time point are not known. The CDR3 sequence is CASSRTGRAYGYTF. As DNA, the CDR3 is TGTGCCAGCAGTCGGACAGGGCGGGCCTATGGCTACACCTTC.